This TCR beta chain is drawn from a study of blood T cell repertoires in COVID-19. For the study at large: Sample material is recorded as cDNA or gDNA derived from T cells, B-cell-depleted T cells, or PBMCs.

Germline-derived CDR1 and CDR2 are LNHDA and SQIVND (reference sequence). Trimming removed 6 bases from V and 8 bases from J; junction bases left unmatched: 6. The CDR3 totals 13 residues. This clone has only one observation. Measured with immunoSEQ multiplex PCR; TCRdb has only the in-frame clones, and not every one. This sample yields fewer than 200,000 clones, of which approximately 84% are seen a single time; more than 7.5% belongs to the top ten. The TCR originated in a middle-aged man who had recovered from COVID-19. This chain links TRBV19 with TRBJ2-4, with 8 nucleotides matching TRBD1. The sequenced material came from peripheral blood. CDR3 protein: CASSLQTGDIQYF. The CDR3 bases are TGTGCCAGTAGCCTACAGACAGGGGACATTCAGTACTTC.